The clone carrying this T cell receptor beta chain appeared many times. Its antigen is unknown. Breast cancer patients provided tissue from their axillary draining lymph nodes. The sample originates from a study of breast tumors, draining lymph nodes, adjacent tissues. Study-level findings and limits: The lymph node origin of tumor T cells was framed as consistent with a hypothesis, not demonstrated.

TCRdb reprocessed the multiplex PCR reads via MiXCR and lists one record per CDR3 protein. The sample consists of tens of thousands of distinct CDR3 sequences, around 29% of them appearing once. Germline CDR1 is SGHKS and CDR2 is YYEKEE (reference sequence). The CDR3 is made up of 14 amino acids. With 0 bases removed from V and 7 bases from J, the gap between germline ends came to 13 bases. The sequence came from a female donor with breast cancer. Some clones in this sample may be carry-over from other donors' samples. The chain carries TRBV5-5 and TRBJ1-2; D uncertain. The sequenced material came from axillary lymph node tissue. CDR3 in DNA: TGTGCCAGCAGCTTGGCCTTGGCTGGAAGTGGCTACACCTTC. It specifies CASSLALAGSGYTF.